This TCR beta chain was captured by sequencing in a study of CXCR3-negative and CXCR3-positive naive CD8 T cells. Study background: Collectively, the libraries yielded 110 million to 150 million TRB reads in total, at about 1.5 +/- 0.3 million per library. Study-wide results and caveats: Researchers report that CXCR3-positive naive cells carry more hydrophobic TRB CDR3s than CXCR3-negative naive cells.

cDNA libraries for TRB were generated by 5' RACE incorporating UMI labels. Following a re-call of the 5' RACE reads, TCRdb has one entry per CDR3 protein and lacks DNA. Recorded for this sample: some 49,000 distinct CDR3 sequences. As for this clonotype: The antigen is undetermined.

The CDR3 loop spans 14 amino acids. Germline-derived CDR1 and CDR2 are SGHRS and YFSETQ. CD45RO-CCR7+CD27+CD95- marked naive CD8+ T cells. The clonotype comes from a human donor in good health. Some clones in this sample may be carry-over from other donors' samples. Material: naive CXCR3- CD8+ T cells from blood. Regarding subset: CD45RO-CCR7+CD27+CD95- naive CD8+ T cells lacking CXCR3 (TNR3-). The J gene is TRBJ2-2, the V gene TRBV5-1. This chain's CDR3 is CASSLDRELGELFF.